The T cell receptor beta chain under discussion was sequenced for a study of radiation and T cells in renal cell carcinoma. With regard to this clone: Its antigen is not known.

General observations from the study: Pretreatment tumor biopsies were lacking, so baseline clonotypes are unknown. From baseline, blood top tumor clonotypes peaked at 2 weeks post-radiation.

Stated time point: blood 2 weeks post-SBRT. Treatment of the sample: 15 Gy SBRT to primary tumor, nephrectomy 4 weeks later. The patient's renal cell carcinoma had clear cell pathology. CDR3 length equals 14 residues. Trimming cost V 4 bases and J 5 bases, with 14 bases left between them. Germline V gene sequence: CDR1 MNHEY, CDR2 SVGAGI. Data came from immunoSEQ multiplex PCR; TCRdb stores just in-frame clones and leaves some out. Here the sample spans more than 75,000 clones, 65% to 90% being singletons. The clonotype comes from a woman between 50 and 59 years old with renal cell carcinoma. The chain couples TRBV6-5 to TRBJ2-5; D is perhaps TRBD2 (6 bases). The input for sequencing was blood, taken from a patient whose treatment included radiotherapy and nephrectomy. The CDR3 DNA reads TGTGCCAGCAGTTTGCCTGGACTACTTGAGACCCAGTACTTC. Its translation is CASSLPGLLETQYF.